This T cell receptor (beta chain) came from a study of radiotherapy plus CTLA-4 blockade in lung cancer. At the level of the study: Objective responses were documented in over 15% of patients, with disease control in just over 30%. Findings of the study overall: Among reported predictors of response, early blood T cell clone dynamics with interferon-beta performed best. Clones of tumor-derived TCRs expanded in blood after radiotherapy plus ipilimumab.

Only in-frame clones appear in the TCRdb table, and some are missing; sequencing was by immunoSEQ multiplex PCR. The sample has about 97,000 clones, around 79% seen once. Chemo-refractory metastatic non-small-cell lung cancer patients received focal radiation with ipilimumab CTLA-4 blockade. On this clone: Its antigen remains unknown.

This CDR3 has 13 amino acids. Trimming removed 6 bases at V and 2 bases at J, with 10 bases between. Germline V gives CDR1 MNHNY, CDR2 SVGAGI (reference sequence). This TCR derives from a human donor with non-small cell lung cancer who had a partial response to radiotherapy plus ipilimumab. Some clones in this sample may be carry-over from other donors' samples. The gene calls are TRBV6-6 and TRBJ2-5; a weak D match, TRBD1 (5 bases). The specimen comprised peripheral blood, sampled from a patient treated with radiotherapy plus ipilimumab. The chain's CDR3 is CASRRQLQETQYF. The DNA of the CDR3 is TGTGCCAGCAGACGACAGCTACAAGAGACCCAGTACTTC.